This T cell receptor (beta chain) was profiled in a study of T cell responses to AZD1222 COVID-19 vaccine. Clones were read by immunoSEQ multiplex PCR, and TCRdb kept only the in-frame ones, dropping some. The profile covers approximately 120,000 clones, with 89% appearing a single time and around 4% taken by the ten largest. The CDR3 spans 12 residues. J gave up 10 bases and V 1 base, and 3 bases lay outside the gene matches. Germline CDR1 and CDR2: PRHDT and FYEKMQ (reference sequence). This clone was counted a single time. Its antigen is unknown. The study, taken as a whole, reports: It was only six AZD1222 recipients who were seropositive at baseline. Spike-specific TCR depth and breadth grew after two AZD1222 doses.

The V gene is TRBV13, the J gene TRBJ1-1, with 7 bases matching TRBD1. The specimen comprised peripheral blood, sampled on day 0 of AZD1222 vaccination. This clonotype was obtained from an adult in good health. The CDR3 protein is CASSLVPGGAFF. The CDR3 region has the DNA TGTGCCAGCAGCTTAGTTCCAGGGGGAGCTTTCTTT.